Following are 22 T cell receptor beta chains from one sample sequenced in a study of blood T cell repertoires in COVID-19. Method: immunoSEQ multiplex PCR; TCRdb's copy keeps in-frame clones and lacks some. This table has some 170,000 clones, around 80% appearing once. The sequenced sample was peripheral blood. The receptors here all came from a woman in her sixties or seventies with acute or convalescent COVID-19.

The J gene is TRBJ2-5, the V gene TRBV10-1; TRBD2 matches at 7 bases. The V segment lost 4 bases and the J segment 5 bases; nucleotides outside the gene matches: 7. From germline, CDR1 is WNHNN and CDR2 SYGVQD (reference sequence). The CDR3 covers 14 residues. The CDR3, as DNA: TGCGCCAGCAGTGCCACAAGGGGAGGGGAGACCCAGTACTTC. As protein: CASSATRGGETQYF.

The gene calls are TRBV12-5 and TRBJ2-2; TRBD1 matches at 8 bases. Germline CDR1 LGHNT, CDR2 FRNRAP. V trimming: 5 bases; J trimming: 15 bases; junction bases outside the gene matches: 11. This CDR3 is built from 13 residues. The CDR3, as DNA: TGTGCTAGTGGTAGGACAGGGACGGACGGGGTGTTTTTT. This sequence encodes CASGRTGTDGVFF.

The J gene is TRBJ2-1, the V gene TRBV18; D gene uncertain. Trimming took 5 bases from V and 7 from J, leaving 12 bases between them. The length of the CDR3 is 13 residues. Per the germline V gene, CDR1 is KGHSH and CDR2 is LQKENI. The CDR3, as DNA: TGTGCCAGCTCAGAGAACCACGGGAATGAGCAGTTCTTC. Amino acids: CASSENHGNEQFF.

J is TRBJ1-5 and V is TRBV1; no DNA check was done on the table's D call, TRBD1. TRBV1 is a known pseudogene. The CDR3 runs 16 residues. The chain's CDR3 is CTSSHPCRGGNQPQHF. CDR3 bases: TGCACCAGCAGCCACCCCTGCAGGGGTGGCAATCAGCCCCAGCATTTT.

This chain connects TRBV4-3 to TRBJ2-1, with 14 bases fitting TRBD2. V trimming: 4 bases; J trimming: 7 bases; junction bases outside the gene matches: 6. The CDR3 contains 16 residues. Germline CDR1 is LGHNA and CDR2 is YSLEER. The CDR3, as DNA: TGCGCCAGCAGCCGACGACTAGCGGGGGGGTGGAATGAGCAGTTCTTC. Translated, it gives CASSRRLAGGWNEQFF.

This clone was counted a single time. This chain links TRBV29-1 with TRBJ1-1, with D hard to call. Germline V CDR1 and CDR2: SQVTM, ANQGSEA. This CDR3 is 13 amino acids long. The V end lost 1 base, the J end lost 1 base, and 7 bases lay between the germline ends. The CDR3 spells CSVEGQANTEAFF. CDR3 bases: TGCAGCGTTGAAGGGCAGGCGAACACTGAAGCTTTCTTT.

V is TRBV15 and J is TRBJ2-1; D is possibly TRBD2 (5 bases). The V end lost 5 bases, the J end lost 7 bases, and 18 bases lay between the germline ends. This CDR3 has 15 amino acids. The V gene's germline CDR1 is LNHNV and CDR2 YYDKDF (reference sequence). The CDR3 spells CATSQGLITANEQFF. In DNA form, the CDR3 reads TGTGCCACCAGCCAAGGACTCATTACCGCAAATGAGCAGTTCTTC.

The V and J genes are TRBV9 and TRBJ2-1, with D perhaps matching TRBD2 (6 bases). Trimming removed 0 bases at V and 8 bases at J, with 15 bases between. The length of the CDR3 is 15 residues. Per germline, CDR1 SGDLS and CDR2 YYNGEE. CDR3 nucleotides: TGTGCCAGCAGCGTAGACGAGGCGGGAACCTATGAGCAGTTCTTC. This translates into CASSVDEAGTYEQFF.

The CDR3 loop is CASSPPGGPTGELFF. DNA of the CDR3: TGTGCCAGCAGTCCCCCGGGGGGGCCCACCGGGGAGCTGTTTTTT. The chain couples TRBV6-2 or TRBV6-3 to TRBJ2-2, with 8 bases fitting TRBD2. V lost 5 bases, J lost 4 bases, and 6 bases stayed unmatched. This CDR3 region has 15 residues. The germline CDR1 and CDR2 sequences are MNHEY and SVGEGT.

The gene calls are TRBV7-2 and TRBJ2-2; 8 bases agree with TRBD2. CDR1 is SGHTA and CDR2 is FQGNSA in the germline V gene. The CDR3 runs to 17 residues. The V gene end was trimmed by 6 bases and the J gene end by 2 bases; junction bases not matched to a gene: 11. CDR3 amino acids: CASRQWAGGLNTGELFF. CDR3 nucleotides: TGTGCCAGCAGGCAGTGGGCGGGGGGCCTAAACACCGGGGAGCTGTTTTTT.

The chain recombines TRBV5-4 with TRBJ2-5; D is undetermined. The CDR3 sequence is 14 residues long. The ends were cut back, 2 bases at V and 7 bases at J, with 15 bases in the middle. Germline CDR1 is SGHNT and CDR2 is YYREEE (reference sequence). This CDR3 is CASSFSQTVGTQYF. The CDR3 DNA sequence: TGTGCCAGCAGCTTTAGTCAAACTGTTGGGACCCAGTACTTC.

The chain is built from TRBV28 and TRBJ1-4; D is unresolved. Per germline, CDR1 MDHEN and CDR2 SYDVKM. The CDR3 loop spans 13 amino acids. Trimming took off 5 bases at V and 13 bases at J, with 17 bases between the two ends. Here the CDR3 reads CASSPLRGKGLFF. In DNA, the CDR3 is TGTGCCAGCAGTCCGCTAAGAGGGAAGGGACTGTTTTTT.

V usage is TRBV2 and J usage is TRBJ1-3; 7 positions match TRBD1. Germline CDR1 is SNHLY and CDR2 is FYNNEI. The length of the CDR3 is 16 residues. V shed 4 bases and J 1 base; nucleotides not matched to a gene: 7. CDR3 residues: CASSGDSPGSGNTIYF. As DNA, the CDR3 is TGTGCCAGCAGTGGGGACAGTCCGGGGTCTGGAAACACCATATATTTT.

This rearrangement joins TRBV21-1 to TRBJ1-5. TRBV21-1 is noted as a pseudogene. This CDR3 contains 17 residues. The CDR3 region is CASSKGSKDSPYQPQHF. The CDR3 nucleotides read TGTGCCAGCAGCAAAGGAAGCAAGGACTCCCCCTATCAGCCCCAGCATTTT.

This clone appeared a single time. The V call is TRBV7-2, the J call TRBJ2-5; a weak D match, TRBD2 (5 bases). CDR1 SGHTA and CDR2 FQGNSA come from the germline V gene. This CDR3 is 12 amino acids long. V lost 3 bases and J 6 bases, leaving 8 bases between the germline ends. The CDR3 loop is CASSFRRQTQYF. The CDR3 coding sequence is TGTGCCAGCAGCTTTAGGAGGCAGACCCAGTACTTC. Variable domain in full (rest from reference TRBV7-2 and TRBJ2-5): GAGVSQSPSNKVTEKGKDVELRCDPISGHTALYWYRQSLGQGLEFLIYFQGNSAPDKSGLPSDRFSAERTGGSVSTLTIQRTQQEDSAVYLCASSFRRQTQYFGPGTRLLVL.

The J gene is TRBJ2-7, the V gene TRBV5-1; 9 nucleotides align to TRBD1. This CDR3 has 15 amino acids. Germline V CDR1 and CDR2: SGHRS, YFSETQ. V shed 7 bases, J shed 2 bases, and the junction held 10 bases outside the gene matches. The CDR3 DNA reads TGCGCCAGCGACCTTGGGGGACAGGGCCCCTACGAGCAGTACTTC. Translation gives CASDLGGQGPYEQYF.

The chain couples TRBV18 to TRBJ1-3, with TRBD1 matching over 11 bases. Trimming cost V 3 bases and J 4 bases; bases outside gene matches: 5. In germline, CDR1 is KGHSH, CDR2 LQKENI. CDR3 length: 16 residues. CDR3 protein: CASSPGQGARGNTIYF. In nucleotides, the CDR3 is TGTGCCAGCTCACCCGGACAGGGGGCGCGAGGAAACACCATATATTTT.

This sequence joins TRBV5-4 and TRBJ2-7, with unresolved D. Germline loops: CDR1 SGHNT, CDR2 YYREEE (reference sequence). The CDR3 is 14 amino acids. The V end lost 5 bases, the J end lost 4 bases, and 16 bases lay between the germline ends. CDR3 sequence (DNA): TGTGCCAGCAGTTTCCCAGGAACGGCTTACGAGCAGTACTTC. Translated, it gives CASSFPGTAYEQYF.

This chain uses TRBV28 with TRBJ2-1, with 8 bases that match TRBD2. The V segment lost 6 bases and the J segment 3 bases; nucleotides outside the gene matches: 10. Per the germline V gene, CDR1 is MDHEN and CDR2 is SYDVKM. There are 16 residues in the CDR3. CDR3 DNA: TGTGCCAGCAGGTCAACTAGCGGTTGGGACTACAATGAGCAGTTCTTC. This encodes CASRSTSGWDYNEQFF.

The chain combines TRBV24-1 with TRBJ1-5; D is unclear. Germline V gives CDR1 KGHDR, CDR2 SFDVKD. This CDR3 is 13 amino acids long. V was cut by 5 bases and J by 4 bases, with 8 bases left in between. The CDR3 DNA reads TGTGCCACCAGTGTAAGGGAGAATCAGCCCCAGCATTTT. Translating gives CATSVRENQPQHF.

The chain links TRBV7-9 to TRBJ1-3; D remains unclear. In germline, CDR1 is SEHNR, CDR2 FQNEAQ (reference sequence). The CDR3 has 15 amino acids. The V and J ends lost 5 bases and 4 bases respectively, with 15 bases between them. Written as DNA, the CDR3 is TGTGCCAGCAGCCACGGGAGGCAAATCGGAAACACCATATATTTT. Translation: CASSHGRQIGNTIYF. The variable domain in full, with the rest retrieved from reference TRBV7-9 and TRBJ1-3, is DTGVSQNPRHKITKRGQNVTFRCDPISEHNRLYWYRQTLGQGPEFLTYFQNEAQLEKSRLLSDRFSAERPKGSFSTLEIQRTEQGDSAMYLCASSHGRQIGNTIYFGEGSWLTVV.

V usage is TRBV2 and J usage is TRBJ2-3, with TRBD2 matching 14 bases. This CDR3 is 15 amino acids long. After removal of 4 bases from V and 6 bases from J, the junction contained 3 bases not matched to a gene. CDR1 SNHLY and CDR2 FYNNEI come from the germline V gene. This CDR3 is CASSGGLAGDDTQYF. In DNA form, the CDR3 reads TGTGCCAGCAGTGGGGGACTAGCGGGGGACGATACGCAGTATTTT.